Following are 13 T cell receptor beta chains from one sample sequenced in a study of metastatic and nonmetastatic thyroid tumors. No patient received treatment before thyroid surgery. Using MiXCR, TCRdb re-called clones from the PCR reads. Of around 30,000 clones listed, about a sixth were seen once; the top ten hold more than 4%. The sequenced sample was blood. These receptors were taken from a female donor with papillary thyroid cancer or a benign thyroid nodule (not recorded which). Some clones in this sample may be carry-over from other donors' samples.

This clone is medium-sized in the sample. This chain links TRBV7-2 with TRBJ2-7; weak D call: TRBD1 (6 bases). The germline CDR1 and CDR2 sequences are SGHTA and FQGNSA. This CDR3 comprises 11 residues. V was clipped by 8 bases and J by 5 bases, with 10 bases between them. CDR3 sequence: CASGEGDEQYF. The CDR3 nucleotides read TGTGCCAGCGGAGAGGGGGACGAGCAGTACTTC.

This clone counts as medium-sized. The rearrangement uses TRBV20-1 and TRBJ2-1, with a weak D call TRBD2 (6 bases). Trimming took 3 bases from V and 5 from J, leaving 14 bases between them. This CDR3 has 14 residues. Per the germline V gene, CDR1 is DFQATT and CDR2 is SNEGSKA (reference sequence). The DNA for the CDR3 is TGCAGTGCTAGGGGTTTAGCGGAGCACAATGAGCAGTTCTTC. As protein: CSARGLAEHNEQFF.

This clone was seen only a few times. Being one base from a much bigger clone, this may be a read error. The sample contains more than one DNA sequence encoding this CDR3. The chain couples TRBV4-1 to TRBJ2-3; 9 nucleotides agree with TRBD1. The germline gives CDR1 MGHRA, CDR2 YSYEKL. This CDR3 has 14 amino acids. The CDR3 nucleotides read TGCGCCAGCAGACAGGGGGCTAGCACGGATACGCAGTATTTT. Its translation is CASRQGASTDTQYF.

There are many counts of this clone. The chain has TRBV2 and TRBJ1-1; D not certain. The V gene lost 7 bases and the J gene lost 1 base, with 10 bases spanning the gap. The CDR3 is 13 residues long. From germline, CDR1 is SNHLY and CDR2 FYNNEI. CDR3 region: CASTLYENTEAFF. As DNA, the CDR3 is TGTGCCAGCACACTCTACGAGAACACTGAAGCTTTCTTT. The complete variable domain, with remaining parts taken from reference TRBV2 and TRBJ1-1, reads EPEVTQTPSHQVTQMGQEVILRCVPISNHLYFYWYRQILGQKVEFLVSFYNNEISEKSEIFDDQFSVERPDGSNFTLKIRSTKLEDSAMYFCASTLYENTEAFFGQGTRLTVV.

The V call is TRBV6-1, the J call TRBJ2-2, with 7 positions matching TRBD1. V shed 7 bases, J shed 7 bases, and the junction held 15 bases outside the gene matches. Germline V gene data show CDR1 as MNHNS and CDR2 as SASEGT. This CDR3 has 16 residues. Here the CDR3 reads CASISRTGGFGGELFF. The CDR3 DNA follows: TGTGCCAGCATCTCTCGGACAGGTGGCTTTGGCGGGGAGCTGTTTTTT.

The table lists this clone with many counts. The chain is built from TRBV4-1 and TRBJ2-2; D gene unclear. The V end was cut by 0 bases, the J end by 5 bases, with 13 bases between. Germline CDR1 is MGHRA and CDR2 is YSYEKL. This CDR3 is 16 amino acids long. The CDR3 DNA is TGCGCCAGCAGCCAAGATCGCATAGGCCTGACCGGGGAGCTGTTTTTT. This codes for CASSQDRIGLTGELFF.

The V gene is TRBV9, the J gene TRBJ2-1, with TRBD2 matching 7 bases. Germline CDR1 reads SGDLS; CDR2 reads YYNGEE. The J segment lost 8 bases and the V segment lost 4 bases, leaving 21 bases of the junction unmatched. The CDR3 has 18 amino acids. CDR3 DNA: TGTGCCAGCAGCATCCTCGGACTAGGGGAGAGCCTGAAGGATGAGCAGTTCTTC. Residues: CASSILGLGESLKDEQFF.

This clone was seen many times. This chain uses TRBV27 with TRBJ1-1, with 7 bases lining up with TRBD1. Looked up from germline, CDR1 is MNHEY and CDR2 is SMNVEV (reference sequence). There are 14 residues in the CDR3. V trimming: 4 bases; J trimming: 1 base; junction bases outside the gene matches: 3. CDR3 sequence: CASSSQGGNTEAFF. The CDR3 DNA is TGTGCCAGCAGTTCCCAGGGGGGGAACACTGAAGCTTTCTTT.

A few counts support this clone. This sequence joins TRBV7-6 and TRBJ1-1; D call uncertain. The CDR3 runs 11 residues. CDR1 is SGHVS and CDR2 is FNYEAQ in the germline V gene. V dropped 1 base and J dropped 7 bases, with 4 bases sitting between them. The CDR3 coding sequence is TGTGCCAGCAGCTTAGGGTTTGAAGCTTTCTTT. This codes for CASSLGFEAFF.

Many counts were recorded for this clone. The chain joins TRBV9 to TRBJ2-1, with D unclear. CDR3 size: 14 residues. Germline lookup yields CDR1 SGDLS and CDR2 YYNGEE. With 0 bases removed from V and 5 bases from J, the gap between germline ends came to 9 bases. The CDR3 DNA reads TGTGCCAGCAGCGTAGCATCTCTCGACAATGAGCAGTTCTTC. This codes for CASSVASLDNEQFF.

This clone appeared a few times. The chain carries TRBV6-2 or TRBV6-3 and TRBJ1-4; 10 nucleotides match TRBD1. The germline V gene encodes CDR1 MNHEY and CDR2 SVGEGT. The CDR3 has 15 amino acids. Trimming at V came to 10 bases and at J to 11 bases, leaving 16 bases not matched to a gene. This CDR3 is CAITSTETGGLKLFF. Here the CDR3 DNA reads TGTGCCATCACTTCTACTGAGACAGGGGGCCTGAAACTGTTTTTT.

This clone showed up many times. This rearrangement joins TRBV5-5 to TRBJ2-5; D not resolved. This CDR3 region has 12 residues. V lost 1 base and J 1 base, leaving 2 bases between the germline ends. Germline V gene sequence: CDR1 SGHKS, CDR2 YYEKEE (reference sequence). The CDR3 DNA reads TGTGCCAGCAGCTTGTTCCAAGAGACCCAGTACTTC. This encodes CASSLFQETQYF.

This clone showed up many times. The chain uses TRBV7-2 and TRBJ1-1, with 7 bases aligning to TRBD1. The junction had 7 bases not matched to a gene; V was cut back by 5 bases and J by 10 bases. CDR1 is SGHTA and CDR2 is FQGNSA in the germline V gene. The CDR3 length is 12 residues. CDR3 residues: CASSIQGVRAFF. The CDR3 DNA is TGTGCCAGCAGCATCCAGGGGGTACGAGCTTTCTTT.